This T cell receptor (beta chain) was captured in a study of siplizumab effects on memory and regulatory T cells. Study results and caveats: Significant reduction of alloreactive sequences traceable to unstimulated CD4+ memory cells was observed with siplizumab.

Sequenced by immunoSEQ multiplex PCR; TCRdb stores in-frame clones only, minus some. The sample shows some 88,000 clones, 85% to 90% of them seen only once. On this clone itself: Its antigen is as yet unknown.

The CDR3 is 17 amino acids. CDR1 and CDR2 from the germline V gene are MNHEY and SMNVEV (reference sequence). J gave up 4 bases and V 5 bases, and 8 bases lay outside the gene matches. The rearrangement links TRBV27 to TRBJ2-6, with TRBD1 matching 10 bases. This clonotype was obtained from a human donor in good health. Sequences were obtained from CD4+ T cells sorted from blood. The CDR3 loop reads CASSPGTGAPGANVLTF. CDR3 coding DNA: TGTGCCAGCAGTCCCGGGACAGGGGCTCCCGGGGCCAACGTCCTGACTTTC.